The 8 T cell receptor beta chains reported below all come from one sample, sequenced in a study of identical twins. TCRdb analysed the 5' RACE reads with MiXCR anew, one entry per CDR3 protein. Among a few hundred thousand distinct CDR3 sequences listed, more than 9% were seen once. The same sample was also used in a study of yellow fever vaccine responses in identical twins.

Sequencing was done on a sample of PBMCs. The receptors stem from a woman under 30 in good health.

This clonotype was recorded at least ten times. The rearrangement joins TRBV12-3 or TRBV12-4 to TRBJ1-4; possible D gene TRBD1, 6 bases. Trimming took 6 bases from V and 6 from J, leaving 14 bases between them. The CDR3 runs 14 residues. CDR3 nucleotide sequence: TGTGCCAGCAGCCTCCACTGGACAGATGAAAAACTGTTTTTT. This sequence encodes CASSLHWTDEKLFF.

On this clonotype itself: A much larger clone lies a single base off, so this may be a read error. J is TRBJ2-3 and V is TRBV9; unclear D gene. CDR3 length: 12 amino acids. V was pared by 0 bases and J by 2 bases, with 1 base between. Germline values: CDR1 SGDLS, CDR2 YYNGEE. The CDR3 coding sequence is TGTGCCAGCAGCGTAGACACAGATACGCAGTATTTT. It specifies CASSVDTDTQYF.

The V call is TRBV29-1, the J call TRBJ2-7; weak D call: TRBD2 (6 bases). V shed 5 bases and J shed 2 bases, with 10 bases lying between them. Germline CDR1 reads SQVTM; CDR2 reads ANQGSEA. This CDR3 has 12 residues. CDR3 amino acids: CSVRDSTYEQYF. CDR3 in DNA: TGCAGCGTTCGGGACTCTACCTACGAGCAGTACTTC.

The sample holds a few counts of this clonotype. V gene TRBV2 combines with J gene TRBJ2-5, with D uncertain. CDR1 and CDR2 (germline): SNHLY, FYNNEI. V gave up 4 bases and J gave up 0 bases, with 12 bases separating them. CDR3 length: 15 residues. The CDR3 loop reads CASSGVGSYQETQYF. The CDR3 DNA reads TGTGCCAGCAGTGGGGTCGGTAGCTACCAAGAGACCCAGTACTTC.

The genes are TRBV12-3 or TRBV12-4 and TRBJ2-1, with TRBD2 identical over 14 bases. The CDR3 spans 14 residues. V shed 6 bases and J 8 bases; nucleotides not matched to a gene: 3. CDR3 loop: CASRGLAGAHEQFF. CDR3 nucleotides: TGTGCCAGCAGGGGACTAGCGGGGGCCCATGAGCAGTTCTTC.

This clonotype was counted many times. The J gene is TRBJ1-5, the V gene TRBV2; no definite D call. Germline V gene lookup returns CDR1 SNHLY and CDR2 FYNNEI. The CDR3 sequence is 15 residues long. V was pared by 4 bases and J by 0 bases, with 10 bases between. The CDR3 bases are TGTGCCAGCAGTGTACAAGGATATAGCAATCAGCCCCAGCATTTT. This translates into CASSVQGYSNQPQHF.

This clonotype has just a few counts. J is TRBJ2-7 and V is TRBV20-1; possible D gene TRBD2, 5 bases. Germline loops: CDR1 DFQATT, CDR2 SNEGSKA (reference sequence). V gave up 6 bases and J gave up 1 base, with 16 bases separating them. The CDR3 totals 14 residues. This chain's CDR3 is CSAKIPRASYEQYF. CDR3 nucleotide sequence: TGCAGTGCCAAGATCCCGAGGGCATCCTACGAGCAGTACTTC.

The chain couples TRBV5-1 to TRBJ2-3; D is unresolved. Germline V gene data show CDR1 as SGHRS and CDR2 as YFSETQ. The CDR3 is 12 amino acids. V gave up 1 base and J gave up 4 bases, with 4 bases separating them. Here the CDR3 reads CASSLKPDTQYF. CDR3 nucleotides: TGCGCCAGCAGCTTGAAACCAGATACGCAGTATTTT.